The 18 T cell receptor beta chains listed next were all sequenced from one sample in a study of quantifying T cell responses using KT2 cells. Turning to the study itself: cDNA was made from DNase-treated RNA using alpha and beta constant primers.

The cDNA 3' end received a ligated oligonucleotide with a UMI. First-round PCR used roughly 4 cycles and beta primers RC1.1 and RC1.2 covering TRBC1 and TRBC2. TCRdb re-analysed the UMI-ligation and nested PCR reads in MiXCR, keeping a single row per CDR3 protein. The repertoire has about 30,000 distinct CDR3 sequences, 7.3% of them found once; the top ten carry approximately 15%. Input material: PBMCs spiked with cells of the T cell clone KT2. Receptor source: a human donor.

This clonotype has only a few counts. The chain recombines TRBV6-5 with TRBJ2-3; D gene uncertain. There are 14 residues in the CDR3. The V gene lost 8 bases and the J gene lost 4 bases, with 16 bases spanning the gap. Germline lookup yields CDR1 MNHEY and CDR2 SVGAGI. The DNA for the CDR3 is TGTGCCAGCCAGGAAGGTCTGTATTCAGATACGCAGTATTTT. The encoded protein is CASQEGLYSDTQYF.

The J gene is TRBJ1-5, the V gene TRBV6-1, with 8 bases identical to TRBD1. The CDR3 covers 13 residues. Germline V gives CDR1 MNHNS, CDR2 SASEGT. The V gene end was trimmed by 6 bases and the J gene end by 12 bases; junction bases not matched to a gene: 10. The CDR3 nucleotides are TGTGCCAGCAGGATGGACTGGGGACAGGACCAGCATTTT. Protein sequence: CASRMDWGQDQHF.

This clonotype was found many times. The J gene is TRBJ2-7, the V gene TRBV18, with 9 nucleotides matching TRBD1. The germline V gene encodes CDR1 KGHSH and CDR2 LQKENI. The length of the CDR3 is 12 residues. Trimming removed 6 bases from V and 8 bases from J; junction bases left unmatched: 5. This chain's CDR3 is CASSQGQGKQYF. The CDR3 nucleotides are TGTGCCAGCTCCCAGGGACAGGGCAAGCAGTACTTC.

Many counts were recorded for this clonotype. The chain uses TRBV7-2 and TRBJ1-5, with TRBD1 matching over 9 bases. The length of the CDR3 is 16 residues. With 4 bases clipped from V and 3 bases from J, the junction kept 7 bases outside the gene matches. Germline V lookup: CDR1 SGHTA, CDR2 FQGNSA. CDR3 nucleotides: TGTGCCAGCAGCTCGAACAGGGGGCTGAACAATCAGCCCCAGCATTTT. This encodes CASSSNRGLNNQPQHF. Full variable domain (outside the CDR3, taken from reference TRBV7-2 and TRBJ1-5): GAGVSQSPSNKVTEKGKDVELRCDPISGHTALYWYRQSLGQGLEFLIYFQGNSAPDKSGLPSDRFSAERTGGSVSTLTIQRTQQEDSAVYLCASSSNRGLNNQPQHFGDGTRLSIL.

This clonotype was seen many times. The genes are TRBV27 and TRBJ1-2; D is ambiguous. CDR3 length equals 13 residues. CDR1 MNHEY and CDR2 SMNVEV come from the germline V gene (reference sequence). V lost 3 bases and J 0 bases, leaving 5 bases between the germline ends. The CDR3 bases are TGTGCCAGCAGTTTTCGGGCTAACTATGGCTACACCTTC. Its translation is CASSFRANYGYTF.

This clonotype was found many times. The CDR3 reads CATTNRGNEQFF. In DNA, the CDR3 is TGTGCCACCACTAACCGGGGAAATGAGCAGTTCTTC. J is TRBJ2-1 and V is TRBV11-3; D might be TRBD2 (5 bases). The CDR3 spans 12 residues. The germline CDR1 and CDR2 sequences are SGHNT and YENEEA. V was clipped by 10 bases and J by 7 bases, with 14 bases between them.

The chain couples TRBV6-2 or TRBV6-3 to TRBJ2-5; D perhaps matches TRBD2 (5 bases). Germline assignment: CDR1 MNHEY and CDR2 SVGEGT. The CDR3 loop spans 15 amino acids. V lost 2 bases and J 0 bases, leaving 10 bases between the germline ends. The CDR3 region is CASSYGRRDQETQYF. In DNA form, the CDR3 reads TGTGCCAGCAGTTACGGGCGGCGGGACCAAGAGACCCAGTACTTC.

This clonotype was seen many times. The rearrangement joins TRBV5-5 to TRBJ2-7; 10 bases agree with TRBD1. Germline V CDR1 and CDR2: SGHKS, YYEKEE (reference sequence). The CDR3 contains 16 residues. The trim removed 3 bases at V and 4 bases at J, leaving 10 bases unmatched. The CDR3 loop reads CASSSHQDRGLYEQYF. CDR3 DNA sequence: TGTGCCAGCAGCTCCCATCAGGACAGGGGGTTGTACGAGCAGTACTTC.

The sample holds many counts of this clonotype. This chain joins TRBV29-1 and TRBJ1-1, with TRBD1 as a possible D gene (6 bases). Looked up from germline, CDR1 is SQVTM and CDR2 is ANQGSEA. The V gene lost 2 bases and the J gene lost 7 bases, with 14 bases spanning the gap. The CDR3 runs 13 residues. For the CDR3, the DNA is TGCAGCGTTGAACCCAGACAGGTTGATGAAGCTTTCTTT. Amino acids: CSVEPRQVDEAFF.

Notes on this clonotype: Given a much more abundant clone one base away, this may be a read error. V usage is TRBV4-3 and J usage is TRBJ2-7; 7 bases map to TRBD1. The germline CDR1 and CDR2 sequences are LGHNA and YSLEER. The CDR3 covers 15 residues. Germline trimming cut 4 bases from V and 0 bases from J; bases unmatched to any gene: 6. The chain's CDR3 is CASSRQTGLSYEQYF. The CDR3 DNA follows: TGCGCCAGCAGCCGACAGACAGGGCTCTCCTACGAGCAGTACTTC.

CDR3 nucleotide sequence: TGTGCCAGCAGTGCCTGGGCGGGAGGGTATCTGGAGACCCAGTACTTC. It specifies CASSAWAGGYLETQYF. This sequence joins TRBV27 and TRBJ2-5, with 9 bases identical to TRBD2. CDR1 and CDR2 from the germline V gene are MNHEY and SMNVEV (reference sequence). V shed 5 bases and J 5 bases; nucleotides not matched to a gene: 12. The CDR3 is made up of 16 amino acids.

This clonotype was detected ten times or more. This chain connects TRBV5-1 to TRBJ1-1; D is undetermined. CDR1 is SGHRS, CDR2 YFSETQ, per germline. This CDR3 is 13 amino acids long. V lost 0 bases and J 3 bases, leaving 6 bases between the germline ends. The DNA of the CDR3 is TGCGCCAGCAGCTTGGACCCGGACACTGAAGCTTTCTTT. Translation gives CASSLDPDTEAFF.

The genes are TRBV2 and TRBJ2-3; D may be TRBD2 (6 bases). The CDR3 is made up of 16 amino acids. Trimming shortened V by 7 bases and J by 0 bases, and 17 bases separated the two germline ends. Germline V gene sequence: CDR1 SNHLY, CDR2 FYNNEI. As DNA, the CDR3 is TGTGCCAGCACATCGAGTAGCGGCTTTAGCACAGATACGCAGTATTTT. This sequence encodes CASTSSSGFSTDTQYF.

With regard to this clonotype: A junction end diverges from the germline sequence, so it may reflect a read error. The chain couples TRBV7-7 to TRBJ2-7; no reliable D call. The CDR3 sequence is 15 residues long. CDR1 SSHAT and CDR2 FNYEAQ come from the germline V gene (reference sequence). CDR3 residues: CASSLWGSDSYEQYF. Here the CDR3 DNA reads TGTGCTAGCAGCTTATGGGGTAGTGATAGCTACGAGCAGTACTTC. Filled out from reference TRBV7-7 and TRBJ2-7, the complete variable domain reads GAGVSQSPRYKVTKRGQDVTLRCDPISSHATLYWYQQALGQGPEFLTYFNYEAQPDKSGLPSDRFSAERPEGSISTLTIQRTEQRDSAMYRCASSLWGSDSYEQYFGPGTRLTVT.

The V call is TRBV7-2, the J call TRBJ2-7; no firm D call. Germline CDR1 and CDR2: SGHTA and FQGNSA. This CDR3 contains 14 residues. Deletions cut 4 bases from V and 0 bases from J, with 10 bases between. CDR3 residues: CASSSWTASYEQYF. Here the CDR3 DNA reads TGTGCCAGCAGCTCCTGGACGGCCTCCTACGAGCAGTACTTC. Looking up the rest from reference TRBV7-2 and TRBJ2-7 gives the full variable domain: GAGVSQSPSNKVTEKGKDVELRCDPISGHTALYWYRQSLGQGLEFLIYFQGNSAPDKSGLPSDRFSAERTGGSVSTLTIQRTQQEDSAVYLCASSSWTASYEQYFGPGTRLTVT.

J is TRBJ2-6 and V is TRBV19; D remains unclear. CDR1 and CDR2 (germline): LNHDA, SQIVND (reference sequence). CDR3 length: 15 residues. Deletions cut 0 bases from V and 2 bases from J, with 5 bases between. CDR3 region: CASSIDLTGANVLTF. CDR3 in DNA: TGTGCCAGTAGTATAGATCTGACTGGGGCCAACGTCCTGACTTTC.

This clonotype was recorded at least ten times. CDR3 protein: CSVIKTGGSYEQYF. In DNA form, the CDR3 reads TGCAGCGTCATCAAGACAGGTGGATCCTACGAGCAGTACTTC. This chain uses TRBV29-1 with TRBJ2-7; D is perhaps TRBD1 (6 bases). V shed 6 bases and J shed 1 base, with 16 bases lying between them. Germline CDR1 SQVTM, CDR2 ANQGSEA. This CDR3 region has 14 residues.

The rearrangement joins TRBV5-1 to TRBJ2-1; D remains unclear. Germline loops: CDR1 SGHRS, CDR2 YFSETQ. The V gene lost 6 bases and the J gene lost 0 bases, with 10 bases spanning the gap. This CDR3 spans 14 amino acids. The CDR3, as DNA: TGCGCCAGCACCCTCCAGAGCTCCTACAATGAGCAGTTCTTC. Translating gives CASTLQSSYNEQFF.